These T cell receptor beta chains were read from a single sample in a study of shared clonotypes between healthy human individuals. Produced via immunoSEQ multiplex PCR; TCRdb's table is partial and in-frame only. The table has 400,000 or so clones, roughly 96% seen once; the top ten hold around 0.29%. Sequencing used memory CD8+ T cells sorted from blood. The source of these receptors is a man aged 30 to 39 in good health. CDR3s include the opening cysteine and the closing phenylalanine or tryptophan. The D gene is left open where the match is weak. A clone size is listed for some rows: how often the clone was seen (once, few, many), or a class if it is expanded.

TRBJ2-1 16 TRBD2 - TRBV7-3 TGTGCCAGCAGCTTAAAATCGGCGGGAGGTAGGAATGAGCAGTTCTTC CASSLKSAGGRNEQFF
TRBJ2-7 12 TRBD2 once TRBV5-1 TGCGCCAGCAGCCCGGGAGGGTACGAGCAGTACTTC CASSPGGYEQYF
TRBJ1-4 14 TRBD1 - TRBV5-1 TGCGCCAGCAGCCCGGGACAGGGAATCGAAAAACTGTTTTTT CASSPGQGIEKLFF
TRBJ1-5 14 TRBD1 - TRBV6-1 TGTGCCAGCAGTATTACAGGGGGCGTCCAGCCCCAGCATTTT CASSITGGVQPQHF
TRBJ2-2 15 - - TRBV7-9 TGTGCCAGCAGCTTCACTAGCCGTCGGACCGGGGAGCTGTTTTTT CASSFTSRRTGELFF
TRBJ1-4 14 TRBD1 - TRBV7-2 TGTGCCAGCAGCCCGAGACAGGGTAATGAAAAACTGTTTTTT CASSPRQGNEKLFF
TRBJ1-5 15 - once TRBV15 TGTGCCACCAGCAGGGGAACGGGGGGCAATCAGCCCCAGCATTTT CATSRGTGGNQPQHF
TRBJ2-5 15 TRBD1 - TRBV9 TGTGCCAGCAGCGGGGGACAGGGGGCGACGGAGACCCAGTACTTC CASSGGQGATETQYF
TRBJ1-4 17 TRBD1 - TRBV18 TGTGCCAGCTCACCATCAGCAGGGGGCCTCTTTAATGAAAAACTGTTTTTT CASSPSAGGLFNEKLFF
TRBJ1-5 14 - - TRBV19 TGTGCCAGTAGTATCCCCATTAGCAATCAGCCCCAGCATTTT CASSIPISNQPQHF
TRBJ2-7 15 - - TRBV6-6 TGTGCCAGCCAGGGACGGGTTACCTCTAAGTACGAGCAGTACTTC CASQGRVTSKYEQYF
TRBJ2-2 18 - - TRBV11-2 TGTGCCAGCAGCTCGGTGCGGCGACTAGTGAGGAACACCGGGGAGCTGTTTTTT CASSSVRRLVRNTGELFF
TRBJ2-7 15 TRBD2 - TRBV5-1 TGCGCCAGCAGCTTGGGACTAGCGGAGGGCAACGAGCAGTACTTC CASSLGLAEGNEQYF
TRBJ2-1 14 TRBD1 - TRBV4-1 TGCGCCAGCAGCCAAGAAATACAGGGGAATGAGCAGTTCTTC CASSQEIQGNEQFF
TRBJ2-5 11 - - TRBV28 TGTGCCAGTAAGACCTGGGAGACCCAGTACTTC CASKTWETQYF
TRBJ2-3 16 TRBD2 - TRBV11-2 TGTGCCAGCAGCTTACCTCTAGCGGGAGGCCCTCATACGCAGTATTTT CASSLPLAGGPHTQYF
TRBJ2-3 13 - - TRBV7-3 TGTGCCAGCAGCGCACAGGGCACAGATACGCAGTATTTT CASSAQGTDTQYF
TRBJ2-3 14 - - TRBV19 TGTGCCAGTAGTATCAGTAGCGGCACAGATACGCAGTATTTT CASSISSGTDTQYF
TRBJ1-1 11 TRBD1 - TRBV20-1 TGCAGTGCTAGGGGACAGGAACTAACTTTCTTT CSARGQELTFF
TRBJ2-1 14 - - TRBV2 TGTGCCAGAGGGTCATCCGGGATCAGCGATGAGCAGTTCTTC CARGSSGISDEQFF
TRBJ2-7 16 - - TRBV9 TGTGCCAGCAGTGTCGGAGGGGGGAGTGGGGCCTACGAGCAGTACTTC CASSVGGGSGAYEQYF
TRBJ2-7 13 TRBD2 - TRBV10-3 TGTGCCATCAGTGTAGCGGGAGCCTACGAGCAGTACTTC CAISVAGAYEQYF
TRBJ1-1 14 TRBD1 - TRBV18 TGTGCCAGCTCACGAGACAGGGCGAACACTGAAGCTTTCTTT CASSRDRANTEAFF
TRBJ1-5 14 - - TRBV6-1 TGTGCCAGCAGTGGGACAGCGCTGTATCAGCCCCAGCATTTT CASSGTALYQPQHF
TRBJ2-1 14 TRBD2 - TRBV10-1 TGCGCCAGCGGACCTAGCGGGAGGAGGTATGAGCAGTTCTTC CASGPSGRRYEQFF
TRBJ2-1 15 TRBD2 - TRBV4-1 TGCGCCAGCAGCCCGGGACTAGCGGGAGACAATGAGCAGTTCTTC CASSPGLAGDNEQFF
TRBJ1-2 15 - - TRBV10-3 TGTGCCATCAGTGAGAGGGCCCCCGCCGACTATGGCTACACCTTC CAISERAPADYGYTF
TRBJ2-1 16 TRBD2 - TRBV6-5 TGTGCCAGCAGTTTCTCCTGGACTAGCGGGAGTAATGAGCAGTTCTTC CASSFSWTSGSNEQFF
TRBJ1-2 14 TRBD1 - TRBV7-9 TGTGCCAGCAGCTTAGACGTGCAGGGGGGTGGCTACACCTTC CASSLDVQGGGYTF
TRBJ2-3 14 - - TRBV6-1 TGTGCCAGCAGTGAACGCAGCGGCACAGATACGCAGTATTTT CASSERSGTDTQYF
TRBJ2-7 14 TRBD2 - TRBV10-3 TGTGCCATCAATCTAGCGGGAAGCTCCTACGAGCAGTACTTC CAINLAGSSYEQYF
TRBJ1-1 14 - - TRBV18 TGTGCCAGCTCACAGGCGCGGAAGAACACTGAAGCTTTCTTT CASSQARKNTEAFF
TRBJ2-7 15 TRBD2 - TRBV4-2 TGTGCCAGCAGCCCCGGACTAGCGGGAGGGGTGGAGCAGTACTTC CASSPGLAGGVEQYF
TRBJ2-5 15 - - TRBV21-1 TGTGCCAGCAGCAAAGTTGTCGACAGGAAAGAGACCCAGTACTTC CASSKVVDRKETQYF
TRBJ2-2 13 - once TRBV5-1 TGCGCCAGCAGCTTGCGTTCGAGCGGGGAGCTGTTTTTT CASSLRSSGELFF